Following are 6 T cell receptor beta chains from one sample sequenced in a study of T cell responses to AZD1222 COVID-19 vaccine. Measured with immunoSEQ multiplex PCR; TCRdb has only the in-frame clones, and not every one. This repertoire shows 150,000 or so clones, roughly 88% found once; its top ten account for about 8%. The sample consisted of peripheral blood, taken on day 0 of AZD1222 vaccination. Receptor source: an adult in good health.

This clone was detected a few times. The chain employs TRBV28 and TRBJ1-1; no firm D call. Germline V gene lookup returns CDR1 MDHEN and CDR2 SYDVKM. This CDR3 comprises 15 residues. V was clipped by 6 bases and J by 6 bases, with 20 bases between them. DNA of the CDR3: TGTGCCAGCAGCCGAAGTGTCGGGGATTCCTCTGAAGCTTTCTTT. As protein: CASSRSVGDSSEAFF. The full variable domain, in which reference TRBV28 and TRBJ1-1 provide the parts outside the CDR3, is DVKVTQSSRYLVKRTGEKVFLECVQDMDHENMFWYRQDPGLGLRLIYFSYDVKMKEKGDIPEGYSVSREKKERFSLILESASTNQTSMYLCASSRSVGDSSEAFFGQGTRLTVV.

In nucleotides, the CDR3 is TGCAGCGTACCCGCGTCCCGTCCCTTCACAGATACGCAGTATTTT. Protein sequence: CSVPASRPFTDTQYF. The chain links TRBV29-1 to TRBJ2-3; D remains ambiguous. The V gene lost 6 bases and the J gene lost 2 bases, with 18 bases spanning the gap. CDR1 is SQVTM, CDR2 ANQGSEA, per germline. This CDR3 is built from 15 residues.

V and J are TRBV10-3 and TRBJ2-1; TRBD2 is a possible D gene (6 bases). V lost 5 bases, J lost 8 bases, and 16 bases lay in between. Germline V lookup: CDR1 ENHRY, CDR2 SYGVKD. This CDR3 is 14 amino acids long. This chain's CDR3 is CAISSSGVEDEQFF. CDR3 DNA: TGTGCCATCAGTTCATCGGGAGTGGAAGATGAGCAGTTCTTC.

The chain couples TRBV15 to TRBJ2-5; 10 nucleotides agree with TRBD2. V gave up 8 bases and J gave up 5 bases; unmatched junction bases: 11. CDR1 is LNHNV, CDR2 YYDKDF, per germline (reference sequence). This CDR3 is built from 15 residues. CDR3 coding DNA: TGTGCCACCGGGAAAGCGGGGGGGCCGCGGGAGACCCAGTACTTC. Its protein is CATGKAGGPRETQYF.

The chain couples TRBV10-2 to TRBJ2-3, with D tentatively TRBD1 (5 bases). The CDR3 consists of 15 residues. CDR1 and CDR2 from the germline V gene are WSHSY and SAAADI. With 6 bases removed from V and 0 bases from J, the gap between germline ends came to 13 bases. The CDR3 nucleotides read TGCGCCAGCAGGGGGCCGTTGGGGAGCACAGATACGCAGTATTTT. Protein sequence: CASRGPLGSTDTQYF.

This chain links TRBV9 with TRBJ2-7; D might be TRBD1 (7 bases). The germline V gene has CDR1 SGDLS and CDR2 YYNGEE. The length of the CDR3 is 16 residues. V was trimmed by 0 bases and J by 2 bases, leaving 15 bases between them. The CDR3 loop reads CASSVGGRGAPYEQYF. The CDR3, as DNA: TGTGCCAGCAGCGTAGGTGGCAGGGGGGCCCCCTACGAGCAGTACTTC.